The 20 T cell receptor beta chains given below trace back to one sample, sequenced in a study of cytomegalovirus exposure and HLA in healthy donors. PCR primers comprised 60 Vbeta and 13 Jbeta primers. Assay: immunoSEQ multiplex PCR; the TCRdb copy retains only in-frame clones and omits some. The table shows around 80,000 clones, with 60% to 85% occurring only once. The sample was PBMCs. The receptors originated from a man aged 35-49 years in good health and CMV-seronegative.

V gene TRBV28 combines with J gene TRBJ2-1; 10 bases map to TRBD2. The CDR3 contains 16 residues. The J segment lost 6 bases and the V segment lost 5 bases, leaving 10 bases of the junction unmatched. Germline loops: CDR1 MDHEN, CDR2 SYDVKM. The CDR3 protein is CASSEGSGRAFNEQFF. The CDR3 coding sequence is TGTGCCAGCAGTGAGGGGAGCGGGAGGGCCTTCAATGAGCAGTTCTTC. Looking up the rest from reference TRBV28 and TRBJ2-1 gives the full variable domain: DVKVTQSSRYLVKRTGEKVFLECVQDMDHENMFWYRQDPGLGLRLIYFSYDVKMKEKGDIPEGYSVSREKKERFSLILESASTNQTSMYLCASSEGSGRAFNEQFFGPGTRLTVL.

This clone was seen a single time. The gene calls are TRBV10-3 and TRBJ1-1; 9 bases fit TRBD1. The CDR3 is 11 amino acids. From germline, CDR1 is ENHRY and CDR2 SYGVKD. J gave up 10 bases and V 10 bases, and 7 bases lay outside the gene matches. In DNA, the CDR3 is TGTGCCACGGGGACAGGGAACTCAGCTTTCTTT. Protein sequence: CATGTGNSAFF.

The chain uses TRBV19 and TRBJ2-1, with a tentative D call TRBD2 (7 bases). Trimming shortened V by 2 bases and J by 8 bases, and 10 bases separated the two germline ends. The CDR3 length is 13 residues. The V gene's germline CDR1 is LNHDA and CDR2 SQIVND (reference sequence). CDR3 bases: TGTGCCAGTAGTATACTCGGGGGGCATGAGCAGTTCTTC. Translating it yields CASSILGGHEQFF.

The genes are TRBV5-1 and TRBJ2-7, with 10 bases lining up with TRBD1. Germline V gene data show CDR1 as SGHRS and CDR2 as YFSETQ. V gave up 2 bases and J gave up 5 bases; unmatched junction bases: 7. The CDR3 extends over 15 amino acids. This chain's CDR3 is CASSLVPGQGNEQYF. The CDR3, as DNA: TGCGCCAGCAGCTTAGTCCCGGGACAGGGGAACGAGCAGTACTTC. The full variable domain, rest sourced from reference TRBV5-1 and TRBJ2-7, is KAGVTQTPRYLIKTRGQQVTLSCSPISGHRSVSWYQQTPGQGLQFLFEYFSETQRNKGNFPGRFSGRQFSNSRSEMNVSTLELGDSALYLCASSLVPGQGNEQYFGPGTRLTVT.

The chain is built from TRBV4-1 and TRBJ2-1, with 9 bases that match TRBD2. This CDR3 is 17 amino acids long. The V gene's germline CDR1 is MGHRA and CDR2 YSYEKL. J was trimmed by 7 bases and V by 4 bases; bases with no gene match: 14. The CDR3 sequence is CASSLTPTSGLGNEQFF. For the CDR3, the DNA is TGCGCCAGCAGCCTCACGCCGACTAGCGGATTGGGGAATGAGCAGTTCTTC.

The rearrangement links TRBV6-1 to TRBJ1-5, with 7 positions matching TRBD1. The V gene end was trimmed by 2 bases and the J gene end by 2 bases; junction bases not matched to a gene: 9. This CDR3 is 17 amino acids long. The germline gives CDR1 MNHNS, CDR2 SASEGT. CDR3: CASSERETGVGNQPQHF. In DNA, the CDR3 is TGTGCCAGCAGTGAACGGGAAACAGGGGTTGGCAATCAGCCCCAGCATTTT.

This rearrangement joins TRBV6-5 to TRBJ2-2; 8 positions agree with TRBD2. The junction had 4 bases not matched to a gene; V was cut back by 4 bases and J by 3 bases. CDR3 size: 15 residues. Germline V gives CDR1 MNHEY, CDR2 SVGAGI. In nucleotides, the CDR3 is TGTGCCAGCAGTTCCGGGACTAGAGACACCGGGGAGCTGTTTTTT. It translates to CASSSGTRDTGELFF.

This chain links TRBV4-1 with TRBJ2-2, with 7 bases aligning to TRBD2. The trim removed 2 bases at V and 3 bases at J, leaving 6 bases unmatched. The CDR3 consists of 16 residues. In germline, CDR1 is MGHRA, CDR2 YSYEKL. The chain's CDR3 is CASSQWEGRDTGELFF. The CDR3, as DNA: TGCGCCAGCAGCCAATGGGAGGGCCGGGACACCGGGGAGCTGTTTTTT.

The chain combines TRBV2 with TRBJ2-1, with 7 bases lining up with TRBD2. V was clipped by 6 bases and J by 8 bases; unmatched bases: 10. The CDR3 has 14 residues. In germline, CDR1 is SNHLY, CDR2 FYNNEI. The CDR3 loop is CASSFVAGVDEQFF. CDR3 nucleotide sequence: TGTGCCAGCAGCTTTGTAGCGGGTGTCGATGAGCAGTTCTTC. The whole variable domain, filled in from reference TRBV2 and TRBJ2-1, reads EPEVTQTPSHQVTQMGQEVILRCVPISNHLYFYWYRQILGQKVEFLVSFYNNEISEKSEIFDDQFSVERPDGSNFTLKIRSTKLEDSAMYFCASSFVAGVDEQFFGPGTRLTVL.

In nucleotides, the CDR3 is TGTGCCAGCAAGAGAGACTATGGCTACACCTTC. Amino acid sequence: CASKRDYGYTF. The chain combines TRBV2 with TRBJ1-2, with D uncertain. Trimming shortened V by 7 bases and J by 3 bases, and 6 bases separated the two germline ends. CDR1 and CDR2 from the germline V gene are SNHLY and FYNNEI. The CDR3 loop spans 11 amino acids.

The rearrangement joins TRBV27 to TRBJ2-5; D is ambiguous. The germline V gene has CDR1 MNHEY and CDR2 SMNVEV (reference sequence). Trimming pared 3 bases from V and 4 bases from J, leaving 9 bases between. The CDR3 sequence is 13 residues long. The CDR3 bases are TGTGCCAGCAGTTTGACTTTCCGAGAGACCCAGTACTTC. Translation: CASSLTFRETQYF.

This sequence joins TRBV6-1 and TRBJ2-4, with D possibly matching TRBD1 (6 bases). Per the germline V gene, CDR1 is MNHNS and CDR2 is SASEGT. V was pared by 4 bases and J by 6 bases, with 13 bases between. This CDR3 contains 14 residues. CDR3 DNA: TGTGCCAGCAGTGTTACAGGGTCCCCAAACATTCAGTACTTC. Its translation: CASSVTGSPNIQYF.

V gene TRBV5-1 combines with J gene TRBJ1-2; D remains unclear. Trimming shortened V by 1 base and J by 1 base, and 5 bases separated the two germline ends. This CDR3 is 13 amino acids long. CDR1 and CDR2 from the germline V gene are SGHRS and YFSETQ. The CDR3 region has the DNA TGCGCCAGCAGCTTGAATCGTAACTATGGCTACACCTTC. It yields the protein CASSLNRNYGYTF.

The rearrangement joins TRBV28 to TRBJ1-3, with 7 bases fitting TRBD1. This CDR3 spans 15 amino acids. Germline V CDR1 and CDR2: MDHEN, SYDVKM. Unmatched junction bases numbered 12, after V lost 5 bases and J lost 8 bases. In nucleotides, the CDR3 is TGTGCCAGCAGTCCACCGACAGGGTTAAGGGACACCATATATTTT. This gives the protein CASSPPTGLRDTIYF.

A few counts support this clone. This chain's CDR3 is CASSYTGRADTQYF. The CDR3 DNA reads TGTGCCAGCAGTTATACGGGAAGGGCAGATACGCAGTATTTT. The V call is TRBV27, the J call TRBJ2-3; tentatively, D is TRBD2 (5 bases). V was trimmed by 4 bases and J by 4 bases, leaving 12 bases between them. The CDR3 covers 14 residues. The germline V gene encodes CDR1 MNHEY and CDR2 SMNVEV (reference sequence).

This chain joins TRBV6-5 and TRBJ1-5, with 7 bases lining up with TRBD1. Germline CDR1 MNHEY, CDR2 SVGAGI. V was clipped by 6 bases and J by 1 base; unmatched bases: 6. CDR3 length equals 15 residues. DNA for the CDR3: TGTGCCAGCAGCTCAGACAGGGCAAGCAATCAGCCCCAGCATTTT. This gives the protein CASSSDRASNQPQHF.

The CDR3 sequence: CASTKDRDRASLRDYGYTF. DNA for the CDR3: TGTGCCAGTACCAAGGACCGGGACAGGGCTTCTCTTCGGGACTATGGCTACACCTTC. V is TRBV19 and J is TRBJ1-2; 9 nucleotides match TRBD1. The CDR3 is 19 amino acids. The V and J ends lost 7 bases and 3 bases, in that order; junction bases with no gene match: 21. Germline CDR1 reads LNHDA; CDR2 reads SQIVND (reference sequence).

The rearrangement joins TRBV29-1 to TRBJ1-1, with a tentative D call TRBD1 (5 bases). CDR1 SQVTM and CDR2 ANQGSEA come from the germline V gene. The CDR3 covers 12 residues. V was pared by 5 bases and J by 8 bases, with 15 bases between. CDR3 sequence: CSVISLRTEAFF. The CDR3 DNA sequence: TGCAGCGTTATAAGTCTTCGGACAGAAGCTTTCTTT. Complete variable domain (other parts from reference TRBV29-1 and TRBJ1-1): SAVISQKPSRDICQRGTSLTIQCQVDSQVTMMFWYRQQPGQSLTLIATANQGSEATYESGFVIDKFPISRPNLTFSTLTVSNMSPEDSSIYLCSVISLRTEAFFGQGTRLTVV.

V and J are TRBV6-1 and TRBJ2-7; 8 bases line up with TRBD2. The CDR3 is 11 residues long. Germline V gene lookup returns CDR1 MNHNS and CDR2 SASEGT. Unmatched junction bases numbered 2, after V lost 2 bases and J lost 11 bases. The CDR3 sequence: CASSEIGGEYF. The CDR3 bases are TGTGCCAGCAGTGAAATCGGGGGGGAGTACTTC.

The chain couples TRBV6-5 to TRBJ2-3; D might be TRBD2 (6 bases). The germline gives CDR1 MNHEY, CDR2 SVGAGI. The CDR3 runs 14 residues. The V end was cut by 7 bases, the J end by 8 bases, with 19 bases between. The CDR3 sequence: CASTIDAGRGTQYF. The CDR3 DNA reads TGTGCCAGCACCATAGACGCGGGGCGGGGTACGCAGTATTTT.